This T cell receptor beta chain came from a study of blood T cell repertoires in COVID-19. Study information: PBMCs, B-cell-depleted T cells, or T cells were the source of the cDNA or gDNA that made up the material.

Donors were grouped by their self-reported clinical history. In the original analysis: The authors estimated nucleated cell counts from reference gene primer amplification. Clones were read by immunoSEQ multiplex PCR, and TCRdb kept only the in-frame ones, dropping some. From that table come the V and J calls and clone size; the DNA was used to work out D and trimming. The sample lists under 200,000 clones; approximately 81% were seen once. There are 16 residues in the CDR3. Germline-derived CDR1 and CDR2 are SGHTA and FQGTGA. Unmatched junction bases numbered 4, after V lost 5 bases and J lost 2 bases.

The sequenced sample consisted of PBMCs or T cells enriched from blood (not recorded which). V and J are TRBV7-3 and TRBJ2-5, with TRBD2 identical over 14 bases. This receptor was identified in a woman aged 40 to 50 with acute COVID-19. The CDR3, as DNA: TGTGCCAGCAGCCCTGGGACTAGCGGGAGTCAAGAGACCCAGTACTTC. It translates to CASSPGTSGSQETQYF.